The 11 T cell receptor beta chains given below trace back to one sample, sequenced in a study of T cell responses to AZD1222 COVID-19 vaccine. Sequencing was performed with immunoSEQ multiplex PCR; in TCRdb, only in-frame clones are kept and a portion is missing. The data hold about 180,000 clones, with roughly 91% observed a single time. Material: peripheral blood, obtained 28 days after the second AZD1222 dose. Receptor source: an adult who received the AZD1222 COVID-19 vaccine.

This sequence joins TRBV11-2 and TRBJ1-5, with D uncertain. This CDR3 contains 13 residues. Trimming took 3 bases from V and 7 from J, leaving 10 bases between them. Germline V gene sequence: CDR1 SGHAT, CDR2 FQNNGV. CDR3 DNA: TGTGCCAGCAGCTTTTTCGGGAGCCAGCCCCAGCATTTT. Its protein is CASSFFGSQPQHF.

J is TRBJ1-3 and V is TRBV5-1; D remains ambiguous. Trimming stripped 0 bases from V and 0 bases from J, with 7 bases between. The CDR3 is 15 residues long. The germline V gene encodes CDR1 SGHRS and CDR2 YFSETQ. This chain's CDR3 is CASSLGESSGNTIYF. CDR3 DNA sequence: TGCGCCAGCAGCTTGGGGGAGAGCTCTGGAAACACCATATATTTT. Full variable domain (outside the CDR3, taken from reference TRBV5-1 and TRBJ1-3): KAGVTQTPRYLIKTRGQQVTLSCSPISGHRSVSWYQQTPGQGLQFLFEYFSETQRNKGNFPGRFSGRQFSNSRSEMNVSTLELGDSALYLCASSLGESSGNTIYFGEGSWLTVV.

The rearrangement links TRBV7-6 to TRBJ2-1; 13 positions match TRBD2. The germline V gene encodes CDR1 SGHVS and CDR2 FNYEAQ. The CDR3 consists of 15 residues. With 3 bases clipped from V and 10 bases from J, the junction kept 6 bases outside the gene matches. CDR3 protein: CASSFGLAGDREQFF. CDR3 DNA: TGTGCCAGCAGCTTCGGACTAGCGGGAGATAGGGAGCAGTTCTTC.

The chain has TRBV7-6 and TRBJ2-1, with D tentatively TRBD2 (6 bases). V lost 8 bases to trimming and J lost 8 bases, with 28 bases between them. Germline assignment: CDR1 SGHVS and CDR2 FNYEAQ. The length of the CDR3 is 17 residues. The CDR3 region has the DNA TGTGCCAGCCTTGATGGGAGGCTGGCTTCAGGAGTCGATGAGCAGTTCTTC. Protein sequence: CASLDGRLASGVDEQFF.

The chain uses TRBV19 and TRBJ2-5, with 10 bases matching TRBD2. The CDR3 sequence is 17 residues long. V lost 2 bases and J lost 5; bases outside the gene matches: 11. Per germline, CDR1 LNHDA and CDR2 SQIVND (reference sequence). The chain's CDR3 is CASSILSLAGASETQYF. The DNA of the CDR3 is TGTGCCAGTAGTATACTCAGCCTAGCGGGAGCTAGCGAGACCCAGTACTTC.

The CDR3 DNA sequence: TGCGCCAGCAGCATCAGGGGGCGTCAAGAGACCCAGTACTTC. Translating gives CASSIRGRQETQYF. This chain joins TRBV5-1 and TRBJ2-5, with 8 nucleotides matching TRBD1. The CDR3 has 14 amino acids. V dropped 4 bases and J dropped 2; count of bases not matched to a gene: 4. Germline V gene sequence: CDR1 SGHRS, CDR2 YFSETQ. Combining the CDR3 with reference TRBV5-1 and TRBJ2-5 gives the whole variable domain KAGVTQTPRYLIKTRGQQVTLSCSPISGHRSVSWYQQTPGQGLQFLFEYFSETQRNKGNFPGRFSGRQFSNSRSEMNVSTLELGDSALYLCASSIRGRQETQYFGPGTRLLVL.

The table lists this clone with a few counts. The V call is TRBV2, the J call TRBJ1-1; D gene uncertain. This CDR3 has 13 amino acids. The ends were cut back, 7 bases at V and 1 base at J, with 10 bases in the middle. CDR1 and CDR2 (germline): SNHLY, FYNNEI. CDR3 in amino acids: CASMEGRNTEAFF. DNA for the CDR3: TGTGCCAGCATGGAGGGTCGGAACACTGAAGCTTTCTTT.

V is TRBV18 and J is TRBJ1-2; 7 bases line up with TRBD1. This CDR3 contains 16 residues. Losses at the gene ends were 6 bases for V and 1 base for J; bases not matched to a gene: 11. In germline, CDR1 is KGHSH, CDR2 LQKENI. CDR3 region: CASSRGQQGFNYGYTF. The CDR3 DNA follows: TGTGCCAGCTCCCGGGGACAGCAGGGGTTTAACTATGGCTACACCTTC.

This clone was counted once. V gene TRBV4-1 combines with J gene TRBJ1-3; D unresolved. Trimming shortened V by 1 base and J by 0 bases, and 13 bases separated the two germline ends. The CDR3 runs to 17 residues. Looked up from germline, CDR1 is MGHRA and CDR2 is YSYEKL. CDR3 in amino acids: CASSQVHLADSGNTIYF. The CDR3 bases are TGCGCCAGCAGCCAAGTCCACTTGGCAGACTCTGGAAACACCATATATTTT.

The CDR3 sequence is CASSHGQGNTGELFF. CDR3 sequence (DNA): TGTGCCAGCAGCCACGGACAGGGGAACACCGGGGAGCTGTTTTTT. The chain is built from TRBV4-2 and TRBJ2-2; 8 bases map to TRBD1. The CDR3 consists of 15 residues. J lost 1 base, V lost 3 bases, and 1 base had no gene match. CDR1 LGHNA and CDR2 YNFKEQ come from the germline V gene.

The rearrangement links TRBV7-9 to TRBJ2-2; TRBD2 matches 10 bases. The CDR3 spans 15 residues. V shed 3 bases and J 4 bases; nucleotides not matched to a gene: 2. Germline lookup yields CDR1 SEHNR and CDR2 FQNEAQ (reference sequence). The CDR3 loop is CASSLSSGSTGELFF. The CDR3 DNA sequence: TGTGCCAGCAGCTTGTCTAGCGGGAGCACCGGGGAGCTGTTTTTT. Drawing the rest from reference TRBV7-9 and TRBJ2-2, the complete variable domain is DTGVSQNPRHKITKRGQNVTFRCDPISEHNRLYWYRQTLGQGPEFLTYFQNEAQLEKSRLLSDRFSAERPKGSFSTLEIQRTEQGDSAMYLCASSLSSGSTGELFFGEGSRLTVL.